The clone carrying this TCR beta chain was counted a single time. This specimen comes from a study of cytomegalovirus exposure and HLA in healthy donors. Primers: 60 Vbeta forward and 13 Jbeta reverse. Measured with immunoSEQ multiplex PCR; TCRdb has only the in-frame clones, and not every one. The profile shows about 130,000 clones, 65% to 85% of them singletons. V lost 0 bases, J lost 7 bases, and 13 bases lay in between. From germline, CDR1 is LGHNA and CDR2 YNFKEQ. CDR3 length: 14 residues. The specimen was PBMCs. J is TRBJ2-7 and V is TRBV4-2; TRBD2 is a possible D gene (6 bases). The clonotype originates from a boy between 10 and 17 years old in good health and CMV-seronegative. This CDR3 is CASSQDGGRGEQYF. The CDR3 DNA reads TGTGCCAGCAGCCAAGACGGGGGTCGGGGTGAGCAGTACTTC.